The entry below gives a single T cell receptor beta chain sequence along with its context. The antigen is not known. The CDR3 consists of 13 residues. Between the trimmed V and J ends, which lost 0 bases and 8 bases, there was a span of 11 bases. Germline V gene data show CDR1 as SGHDT and CDR2 as YYEEEE. The sample belongs to a study of T cell repertoires in cytomegalovirus infection. Study-level information: Indications of both CMV infection and matching HLA type were provided by public TCR beta signatures.

Whole-study results and caveats: What dominated the ex vivo response were HLA-C-restricted CMV-specific TCR beta clonotypes.

Via MiXCR, TCRdb re-called the reads, giving one row per CDR3 protein. The top ten clones hold around an eighth of a sample with roughly 990,000 distinct CDR3 sequences, about 33% of them seen once. The receptor was isolated from a human donor in good health (CMV status not recorded). Some clones in this sample may be carry-over from other donors' samples. The source was cultured CD8+ T cells from PBMCs, collected from culture after CMV antigen stimulation. This chain uses TRBV5-6 with TRBJ1-1, with D unresolved. DNA of the CDR3: TGTGCCAGCAGCTTGGGAACGCTCCTAGAAGCTTTCTTT. Protein sequence: CASSLGTLLEAFF.